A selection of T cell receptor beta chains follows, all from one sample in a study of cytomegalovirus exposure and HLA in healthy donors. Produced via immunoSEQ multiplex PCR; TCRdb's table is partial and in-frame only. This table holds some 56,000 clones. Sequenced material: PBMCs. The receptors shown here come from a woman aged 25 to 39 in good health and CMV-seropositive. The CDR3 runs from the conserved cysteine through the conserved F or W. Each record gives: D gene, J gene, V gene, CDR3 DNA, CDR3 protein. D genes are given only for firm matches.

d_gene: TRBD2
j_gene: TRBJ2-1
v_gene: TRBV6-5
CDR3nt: TGTGCCAGCAAGGTAGCGGGGTACAATGAGCAGTTCTTC
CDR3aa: CASKVAGYNEQFF

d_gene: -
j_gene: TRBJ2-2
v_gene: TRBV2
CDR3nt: TGTGCCAGCAGTGAGTACAGGGTCCACACCGGGGAGCTGTTTTTT
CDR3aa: CASSEYRVHTGELFF

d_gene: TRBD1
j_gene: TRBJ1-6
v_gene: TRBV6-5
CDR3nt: TGTGCCAGCAGTAATGACAGGGGACCCAATTCACACCTCCACTTT
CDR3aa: CASSNDRGPNSHLHF

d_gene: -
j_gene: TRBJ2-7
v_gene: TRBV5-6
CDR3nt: TGTGCCAGCAGCTTCGGACACATAGGGGTCGCCTACGAGCAGTACTTC
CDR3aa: CASSFGHIGVAYEQYF

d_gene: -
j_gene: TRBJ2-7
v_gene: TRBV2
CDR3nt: TGTGCCAGCCAACTCGACAGGAACCCTGCCTTCGAGCAGTACTTC
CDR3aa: CASQLDRNPAFEQYF

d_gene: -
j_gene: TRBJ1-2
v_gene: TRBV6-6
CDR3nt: TGTGCCAGCAGTTACTCACAGCTGACTAACTATGGCTACACCTTC
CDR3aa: CASSYSQLTNYGYTF

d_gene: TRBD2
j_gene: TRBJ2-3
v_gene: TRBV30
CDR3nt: TGTGCCTGGAGTACGGGGACTAGCGGGAGAACAGATAAGCAGTATTTT
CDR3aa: CAWSTGTSGRTDKQYF

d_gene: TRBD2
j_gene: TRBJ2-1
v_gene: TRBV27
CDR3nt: TGTGCCAGCAGTTTATCCAGCGGGAGGGCTTACAATGAGCAGTTCTTC
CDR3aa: CASSLSSGRAYNEQFF

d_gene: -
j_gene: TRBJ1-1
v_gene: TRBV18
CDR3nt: TGTGCCAGCTCGCTACACGGGACTGGGAACACTGAAGCTTTCTTT
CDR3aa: CASSLHGTGNTEAFF

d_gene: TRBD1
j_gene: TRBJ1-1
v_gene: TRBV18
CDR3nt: TGTGCCAGCTCACCCCGGACAGGGGCAAACACTGAAGCTTTCTTT
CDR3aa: CASSPRTGANTEAFF

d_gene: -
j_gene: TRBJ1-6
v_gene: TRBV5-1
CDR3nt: TGCGCCAGCAGATACACCCCGGGACTAATCAATTCACCCCTCCACTTT
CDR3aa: CASRYTPGLINSPLHF

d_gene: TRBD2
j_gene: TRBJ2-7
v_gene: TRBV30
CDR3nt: TGTGCCTGGAGTGCCCGGACTAGCGGGGTTTTATACGAGCAGTACTTC
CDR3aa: CAWSARTSGVLYEQYF

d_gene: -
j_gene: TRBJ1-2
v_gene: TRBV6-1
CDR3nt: TGTGCCAGCAGTGAAGTTCGGGGGACGTTTAACTATGGCTACACCTTC
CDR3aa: CASSEVRGTFNYGYTF

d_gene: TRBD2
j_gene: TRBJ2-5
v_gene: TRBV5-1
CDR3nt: TGCGCCAGCTCGACTAGCGGGAGGCGGGAGACCCAGTACTTC
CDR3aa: CASSTSGRRETQYF

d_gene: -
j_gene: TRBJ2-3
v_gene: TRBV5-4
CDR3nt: TGTGCCAGCAGCCCCTGGCGGGTTCTTGGTCCTGGGGATACGCAGTATTTT
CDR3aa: CASSPWRVLGPGDTQYF

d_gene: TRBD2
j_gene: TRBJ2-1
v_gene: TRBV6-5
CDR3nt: TGTGCCAGCAGTTACCTCTATAGCGGGGGCAATGAGCAGTTCTTC
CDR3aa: CASSYLYSGGNEQFF

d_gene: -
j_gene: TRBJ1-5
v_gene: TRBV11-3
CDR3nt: TGTGCCAGCAGCTTCCTAACTCCGGTAAACCCCCAGCATTTT
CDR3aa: CASSFLTPVNPQHF

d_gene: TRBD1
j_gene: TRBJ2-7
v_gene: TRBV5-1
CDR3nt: TGCGCCAGCAGCCTCCGGGACAGGGGCGAGCAGTACTTC
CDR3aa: CASSLRDRGEQYF

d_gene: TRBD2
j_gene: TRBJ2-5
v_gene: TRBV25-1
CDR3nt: TGTGCCAGCAGTGAGGGGGGGGAACAGACCCAGTACTTC
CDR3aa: CASSEGGEQTQYF

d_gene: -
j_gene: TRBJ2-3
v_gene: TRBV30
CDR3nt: TGTGCCTGGGTGTCCGTCGGAGATACGCAGTATTTT
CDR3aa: CAWVSVGDTQYF

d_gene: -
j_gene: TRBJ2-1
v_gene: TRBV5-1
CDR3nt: TGCGCCACCAGCCCAAGGACAGCGCCCAATGAGCAGTTCTTC
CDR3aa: CATSPRTAPNEQFF